The rows below give T cell receptor beta chains drawn from one sample of a study of identical twins. TCRdb fed the 5' RACE reads into MiXCR, producing one record per CDR3 protein. The repertoire consists of some 500,000 distinct CDR3 sequences, with more than 9% occurring once and the leading ten covering under 3.5%. These same records also appear under a second study, on yellow fever vaccine responses in identical twins.

Sequencing input: PBMCs. The receptor set was obtained from a woman younger than 35 in good health. The CDR3 runs from the conserved cysteine through the conserved F or W. The order of the fields is V gene, D gene, clone size, J gene, CDR3 protein, CDR3 DNA. The D gene is left open where the match is weak. Not all rows give a size; the values are once, few, many and, for expanded clones, a class.

V: TRBV27; D: TRBD1; size: many; J: TRBJ2-7; CDR3: CASKGTGVSVGNEQYF; DNA: TGTGCCAGCAAAGGGACAGGGGTGTCCGTTGGGAACGAGCAGTACTTC
V: TRBV7-9; D: -; size: -; J: TRBJ1-2; CDR3: CASSPRDGGYTF; DNA: TGTGCCAGCAGCCCCCGGGACGGTGGCTACACCTTC
V: TRBV7-2; D: TRBD2; size: few; J: TRBJ2-2; CDR3: CASSLGLAGGPGELFF; DNA: TGTGCCAGCAGCCTCGGACTAGCGGGGGGGCCCGGGGAGCTGTTTTTT
V: TRBV7-2; D: TRBD2; size: -; J: TRBJ2-3; CDR3: CASSLRFGEGPADTQYF; DNA: TGTGCCAGCAGCTTAAGATTCGGGGAGGGCCCCGCAGATACGCAGTATTTT
V: TRBV20-1; D: TRBD1; size: -; J: TRBJ1-5; CDR3: CSALRDSSNQPQHF; DNA: TGCAGTGCTCTCCGGGACAGCTCCAATCAGCCCCAGCATTTT
V: TRBV11-2; D: TRBD2; size: once; J: TRBJ2-7; CDR3: CASSLDIAGGFYEQYF; DNA: TGTGCCAGCAGCTTAGATATAGCGGGAGGGTTTTACGAGCAGTACTTC
V: TRBV4-3; D: TRBD1; size: -; J: TRBJ1-2; CDR3: CASSQDSQGVYGYTF; DNA: TGCGCCAGCAGCCAAGATTCCCAGGGGGTGTATGGCTACACCTTC
V: TRBV7-9; D: -; size: many; J: TRBJ2-7; CDR3: CASRLWESQSYEQYF; DNA: TGTGCCAGCAGATTGTGGGAATCTCAGTCCTACGAGCAGTACTTC
V: TRBV10-3; D: -; size: -; J: TRBJ2-3; CDR3: CAIRPTTNKGSTDTQYF; DNA: TGTGCCATCAGGCCGACCACGAATAAAGGGAGCACAGATACGCAGTATTTT
V: TRBV2; D: TRBD2; size: -; J: TRBJ2-2; CDR3: CAVPGTSVNTAELFF; DNA: TGTGCCGTACCCGGGACTAGCGTTAACACCGCGGAGCTGTTTTTT
V: TRBV19; D: -; size: few; J: TRBJ1-5; CDR3: CASRTASGNQPQHF; DNA: TGTGCCAGCAGGACAGCCAGTGGCAATCAGCCCCAGCATTTT
V: TRBV5-5; D: TRBD1; size: few; J: TRBJ2-7; CDR3: CASSSQTGGPYEQYF; DNA: TGTGCCAGCAGCTCCCAAACAGGGGGTCCCTACGAGCAGTACTTC
V: TRBV29-1; D: -; size: many; J: TRBJ2-7; CDR3: CSVAPSAGVLGEQYF; DNA: TGCAGCGTCGCCCCGTCTGCCGGGGTCCTCGGCGAGCAGTACTTC
V: TRBV30; D: TRBD2; size: -; J: TRBJ2-3; CDR3: CAWSVAGGPDTQYF; DNA: TGTGCCTGGAGTGTAGCGGGAGGGCCGGATACGCAGTATTTT
V: TRBV10-3; D: -; size: few; J: TRBJ1-2; CDR3: CAISELGNYGYTF; DNA: TGTGCCATCAGTGAGCTTGGAAACTATGGCTACACCTTC
V: TRBV6-5; D: -; size: many; J: TRBJ2-3; CDR3: CASSYLPGQGTDTQYF; DNA: TGTGCCAGCAGTTACCTACCGGGACAAGGCACAGATACGCAGTATTTT
V: TRBV20-1; D: -; size: -; J: TRBJ2-1; CDR3: CSARAPYAYNEQFF; DNA: TGCAGTGCTAGAGCCCCCTACGCCTACAATGAGCAGTTCTTC
V: TRBV7-9; D: -; size: -; J: TRBJ2-7; CDR3: CASSHGLSSPYEQYF; DNA: TGTGCCAGCAGCCACGGACTCAGCAGTCCCTACGAGCAGTACTTC
V: TRBV20-1; D: -; size: -; J: TRBJ2-3; CDR3: CSAETVGTDTQYF; DNA: TGCAGTGCAGAGACCGTAGGAACAGATACGCAGTATTTT
V: TRBV6-1; D: TRBD2; size: many; J: TRBJ2-1; CDR3: CASKREPSGSLEQFF; DNA: TGTGCCAGCAAAAGGGAACCTAGCGGGAGCCTTGAGCAGTTCTTC
V: TRBV25-1; D: -; size: -; J: TRBJ2-2; CDR3: CASSDRGRGLYTGELFF; DNA: TGTGCCAGCAGTGATCGGGGGCGGGGGTTGTACACCGGGGAGCTGTTTTTT
V: TRBV29-1; D: -; size: -; J: TRBJ2-1; CDR3: CSVEMLNEQFF; DNA: TGCAGCGTTGAGATGCTAAATGAGCAGTTCTTC
V: TRBV7-9; D: -; size: few; J: TRBJ2-7; CDR3: CASSLPGFYEQYF; DNA: TGTGCCAGCAGCTTACCGGGTTTCTACGAGCAGTACTTC
V: TRBV7-2; D: TRBD1; size: few; J: TRBJ2-7; CDR3: CASSRGQVSSYEQYF; DNA: TGTGCCAGCAGCCGCGGACAGGTGAGCTCCTACGAGCAGTACTTC
V: TRBV3-1; D: TRBD1; size: many; J: TRBJ2-1; CDR3: CASSRSGTGGEQFF; DNA: TGTGCCAGCAGCCGCTCCGGGACAGGGGGTGAGCAGTTCTTC
V: TRBV10-3; D: -; size: -; J: TRBJ2-7; CDR3: CAIRIVTMLYF; DNA: TGTGCCATCAGGATCGTGACAATGCTGTACTTC
V: TRBV11-2; D: TRBD2; size: few; J: TRBJ2-3; CDR3: CASSFRGTSGGASFRTDTQYF; DNA: TGTGCCAGCAGCTTTCGCGGGACTAGCGGGGGGGCGAGTTTTCGCACAGATACGCAGTATTTT
V: TRBV20-1; D: TRBD2; size: -; J: TRBJ2-1; CDR3: CSARESGLAYNEQFF; DNA: TGCAGTGCTAGAGAGTCTGGACTAGCCTACAATGAGCAGTTCTTC
V: TRBV5-1; D: -; size: -; J: TRBJ1-5; CDR3: CASSLVGGTDQPQHF; DNA: TGCGCCAGCAGCTTGGTGGGGGGGACGGATCAGCCCCAGCATTTT
V: TRBV20-1; D: -; size: few; J: TRBJ2-1; CDR3: CSARDLAEGTYNEQFF; DNA: TGCAGTGCTAGAGACTTAGCGGAGGGGACCTACAATGAGCAGTTCTTC
V: TRBV3-1; D: -; size: many; J: TRBJ2-5; CDR3: CATLGPGETQYF; DNA: TGTGCCACCCTGGGGCCGGGAGAGACCCAGTACTTC
V: TRBV5-1; D: -; size: few; J: TRBJ2-3; CDR3: CASSLGQSTSTDTQYF; DNA: TGCGCCAGCAGCTTGGGACAATCAACTAGCACAGATACGCAGTATTTT
V: TRBV5-5; D: TRBD1; size: few; J: TRBJ2-7; CDR3: CASSLAGGSNEQYF; DNA: TGTGCCAGCAGCTTGGCAGGGGGAAGCAACGAGCAGTACTTC
V: TRBV20-1; D: -; size: many; J: TRBJ2-3; CDR3: CSARVTDTQYF; DNA: TGCAGTGCTAGGGTCACAGATACGCAGTATTTT
V: TRBV7-9; D: TRBD1; size: many; J: TRBJ2-1; CDR3: CASSLGTVYNEQFF; DNA: TGTGCCAGCAGCTTGGGGACAGTGTACAATGAGCAGTTCTTC